This TCR beta chain is from a study of blood T cell repertoires in COVID-19. At the level of the study: PBMCs, B-cell-depleted T cells, or T cells were the source of the cDNA or gDNA that made up the material.

The authors' processing: Estimates of nucleated cell counts were drawn from the amplification of reference gene primers. Using immunoSEQ multiplex PCR, the repertoire was profiled, and TCRdb retains in-frame clones only, with some absent. V and J calls and clone size come straight from that table; D and trimming were deduced from the DNA. The repertoire holds 120,000 or so clones, more than 60% seen once, with 2% to 2.5% in the top ten. The germline V gene has CDR1 MNHEY and CDR2 SVGEGT. With 5 bases clipped from V and 5 bases from J, the junction kept 9 bases outside the gene matches. The CDR3 totals 15 residues.

The rearrangement uses TRBV6-2 or TRBV6-3 and TRBJ2-7; 10 bases line up with TRBD1. Sequencing input: peripheral blood. The clonotype comes from a woman aged 70 to 79 with acute or convalescent COVID-19. CDR3 nucleotide sequence: TGTGCCAGCAGTACCTTGACAGGGGGCTTCAACGAGCAGTACTTC. Residues: CASSTLTGGFNEQYF.